What follows are 5 T cell receptor beta chains derived from one specimen sequenced in a study of OX40 agonist ivuxolimab in advanced cancers. The protocol was immunoSEQ multiplex PCR, while the TCRdb copy is restricted to in-frame clones and leaves out a portion. Counted here are some 70,000 clones, about nine tenths occurring once; the ten biggest clones make up 2.8%. The material was CD4+ or CD8+ T cells sorted from blood, obtained in a trial of the OX40 agonist ivuxolimab. Receptors were obtained from an adult with an advanced solid tumor such as melanoma, head and neck, liver or kidney cancer.

The V gene is TRBV25-1, the J gene TRBJ1-3; the D gene is possibly TRBD1 (5 bases). Germline CDR1 MGHDK, CDR2 SYGVNS. V was shortened by 3 bases and J by 8 bases, with 11 bases between the two germline ends. There are 13 residues in the CDR3. The DNA for the CDR3 is TGTGCCAGCAGTGACTCCCGGGGGGACACCATATATTTT. Protein sequence: CASSDSRGDTIYF.

The gene calls are TRBV5-5 and TRBJ1-5; D not resolved. The CDR3 contains 16 residues. Trimming stripped 0 bases from V and 1 base from J, with 11 bases between. Germline V lookup: CDR1 SGHKS, CDR2 YYEKEE (reference sequence). CDR3 region: CASSLVVGQSNQPQHF. As DNA, the CDR3 is TGTGCCAGCAGCTTGGTAGTCGGGCAGAGCAATCAGCCCCAGCATTTT.

The CDR3 reads CASSPDRGRAKNIQYF. CDR3 sequence (DNA): TGTGCCAGCAGCCCCGACAGGGGGCGCGCCAAAAACATTCAGTACTTC. V gene TRBV28 combines with J gene TRBJ2-4; 10 nucleotides match TRBD1. CDR1 is MDHEN and CDR2 is SYDVKM in the germline V gene. After removal of 6 bases from V and 1 base from J, the junction contained 6 bases not matched to a gene. This CDR3 has 16 residues.

The V gene is TRBV7-2, the J gene TRBJ1-2; 8 nucleotides line up with TRBD1. The germline V gene encodes CDR1 SGHTA and CDR2 FQGNSA. The V and J ends lost 5 bases and 2 bases, in that order; junction bases with no gene match: 4. The CDR3 sequence is 14 residues long. The CDR3 is CASSPTGVNYGYTF. CDR3 sequence (DNA): TGTGCCAGCAGCCCGACAGGGGTCAACTATGGCTACACCTTC.

J is TRBJ2-3 and V is TRBV19; 8 nucleotides match TRBD2. CDR3 size: 16 residues. With 5 bases clipped from V and 0 bases from J, the junction kept 7 bases outside the gene matches. From germline, CDR1 is LNHDA and CDR2 SQIVND (reference sequence). CDR3 in amino acids: CASSPSSGSSTDTQYF. CDR3 coding DNA: TGTGCCAGTAGTCCCTCTAGCGGGTCTAGCACAGATACGCAGTATTTT.